The present T cell receptor beta chain was sequenced within a study of STAT5B mutations in CD4+ large granular lymphocyte leukemia. Overall study results and limits: Compared with healthy controls (2/35), patient top clones favored TRBV06 (8/27). Higher CD4+ than CD8+ T-LGLL clonality might reflect small sample size.

Sequenced by immunoSEQ multiplex PCR; TCRdb stores in-frame clones only, minus some. Among about 10,000 clones listed, about 80% were seen once. This clone was found a few times. Its antigen is undetermined. The CDR3 totals 15 residues. The germline V gene has CDR1 GTSNPN and CDR2 SVGIG (reference sequence). Trimming took 4 bases from V and 3 from J, leaving 15 bases between them. The J gene is TRBJ2-2, the V gene TRBV30; possibly TRBD2 for D (5 bases). This sequence was found in a man aged 60-69 years with CD4+ T-cell large granular lymphocyte leukemia. Sequenced material: PBMCs. The CDR3 nucleotides are TGTGCCTGGACTGTTGGTCGGGATCACACCGGGGAGCTGTTTTTT. It yields the protein CAWTVGRDHTGELFF.